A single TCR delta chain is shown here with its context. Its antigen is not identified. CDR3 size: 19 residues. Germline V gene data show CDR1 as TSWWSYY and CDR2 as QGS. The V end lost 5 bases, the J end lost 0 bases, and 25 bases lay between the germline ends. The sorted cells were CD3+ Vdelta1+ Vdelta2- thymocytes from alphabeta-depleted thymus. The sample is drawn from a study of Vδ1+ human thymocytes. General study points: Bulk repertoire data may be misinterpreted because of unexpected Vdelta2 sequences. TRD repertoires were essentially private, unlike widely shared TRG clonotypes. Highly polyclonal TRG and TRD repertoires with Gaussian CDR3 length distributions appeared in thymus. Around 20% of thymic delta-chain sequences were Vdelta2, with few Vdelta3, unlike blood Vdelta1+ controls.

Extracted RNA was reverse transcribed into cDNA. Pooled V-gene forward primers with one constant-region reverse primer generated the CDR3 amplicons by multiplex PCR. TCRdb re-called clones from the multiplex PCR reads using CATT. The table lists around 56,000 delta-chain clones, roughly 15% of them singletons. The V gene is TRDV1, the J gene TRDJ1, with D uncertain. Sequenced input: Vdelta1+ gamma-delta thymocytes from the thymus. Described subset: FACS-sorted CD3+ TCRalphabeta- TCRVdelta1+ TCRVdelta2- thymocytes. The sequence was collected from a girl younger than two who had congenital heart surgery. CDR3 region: CALGKDPPMTPTYTDKLIF. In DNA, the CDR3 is TGTGCTCTTGGGAAGGACCCCCCGATGACTCCAACGTACACCGATAAACTCATCTTT.